This T cell receptor (beta chain) was sequenced in a study of T cells after yellow fever vaccination. Study-wide context: SMART-Seq v4 Ultra Low Input prepared the low-cell-number fractions. Study findings and constraints: Sorted repertoires could include abundant contaminating clonotypes from bulk cells. Researchers noted that a small share of clonotypes showed up in both CD4 and CD8 compartments. The booster response re-showed most primary clones: around 96% CD4, 88% CD8.

TCRdb passed the 5' RACE reads through MiXCR, listing each CDR3 protein once. The sample consists of about 340,000 distinct CDR3 sequences, around 13% of them appearing once. V dropped 6 bases and J dropped 2; count of bases not matched to a gene: 3. CDR1 is SGHTA, CDR2 FQGNSA, per germline. The CDR3 spans 15 residues. This clonotype was counted between two and nine times. The antigen is not known. The sample in question was CD4+ T cells sorted from PBMCs, obtained 15 days after the yellow fever booster vaccination. The chain joins TRBV7-2 to TRBJ2-1; the match to TRBD1 covers 11 bases. The sequence derives from a man between 18 and 35 years old who received the YFV17D yellow fever vaccine. The DNA of the CDR3 is TGTGCCAGCAGGGAGGGACAGGGGGCCTACAATGAGCAGTTCTTC. It encodes CASREGQGAYNEQFF.